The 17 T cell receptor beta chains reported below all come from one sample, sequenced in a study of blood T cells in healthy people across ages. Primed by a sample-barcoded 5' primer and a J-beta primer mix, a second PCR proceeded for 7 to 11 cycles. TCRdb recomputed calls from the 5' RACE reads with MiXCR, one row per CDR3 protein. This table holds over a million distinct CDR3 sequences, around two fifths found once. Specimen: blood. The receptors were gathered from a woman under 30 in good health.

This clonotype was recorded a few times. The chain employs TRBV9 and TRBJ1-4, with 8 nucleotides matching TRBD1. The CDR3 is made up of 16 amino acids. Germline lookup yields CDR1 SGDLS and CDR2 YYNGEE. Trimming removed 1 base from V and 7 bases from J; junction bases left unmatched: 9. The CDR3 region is CASSVTPQGESEKLFF. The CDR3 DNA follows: TGTGCCAGCAGCGTAACGCCACAGGGGGAGAGTGAAAAACTGTTTTTT.

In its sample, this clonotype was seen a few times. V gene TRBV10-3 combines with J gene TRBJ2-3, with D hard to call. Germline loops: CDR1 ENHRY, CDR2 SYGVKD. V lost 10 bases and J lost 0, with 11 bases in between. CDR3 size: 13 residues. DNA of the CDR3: TGTGCCACCGCGGCCCGGAGCACAGATACGCAGTATTTT. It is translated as CATAARSTDTQYF.

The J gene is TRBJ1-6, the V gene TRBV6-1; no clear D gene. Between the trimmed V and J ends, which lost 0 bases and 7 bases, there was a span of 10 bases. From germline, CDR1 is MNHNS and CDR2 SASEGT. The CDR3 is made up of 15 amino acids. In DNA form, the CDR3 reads TGTGCCAGCAGTGAAGCAGAGGGCCTAAATTCACCCCTCCACTTT. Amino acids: CASSEAEGLNSPLHF.

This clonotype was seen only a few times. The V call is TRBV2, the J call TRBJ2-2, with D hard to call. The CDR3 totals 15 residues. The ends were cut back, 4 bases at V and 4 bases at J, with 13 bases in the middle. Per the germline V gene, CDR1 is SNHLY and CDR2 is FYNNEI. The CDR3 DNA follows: TGTGCCAGCAGTGGTGGGGAAGTGGGCACCGGGGAGCTGTTTTTT. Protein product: CASSGGEVGTGELFF. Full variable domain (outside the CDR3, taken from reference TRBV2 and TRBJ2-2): EPEVTQTPSHQVTQMGQEVILRCVPISNHLYFYWYRQILGQKVEFLVSFYNNEISEKSEIFDDQFSVERPDGSNFTLKIRSTKLEDSAMYFCASSGGEVGTGELFFGEGSRLTVL.

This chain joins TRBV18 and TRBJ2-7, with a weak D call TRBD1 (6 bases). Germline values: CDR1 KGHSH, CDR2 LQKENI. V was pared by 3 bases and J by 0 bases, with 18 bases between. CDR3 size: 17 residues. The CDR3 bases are TGTGCCAGCTCACCCGGACAGACAGGCGTAAGCTCCTACGAGCAGTACTTC. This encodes CASSPGQTGVSSYEQYF.

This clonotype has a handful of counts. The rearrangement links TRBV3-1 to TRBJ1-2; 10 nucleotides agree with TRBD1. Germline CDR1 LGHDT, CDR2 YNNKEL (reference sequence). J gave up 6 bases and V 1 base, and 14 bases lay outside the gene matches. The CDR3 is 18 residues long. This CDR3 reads CASSQGPMDRGKTDGYTF. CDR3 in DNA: TGTGCCAGCAGCCAAGGCCCCATGGACAGGGGGAAAACGGATGGCTACACCTTC.

CDR3 sequence reads: CASSLPGAHGIYGYTF. In nucleotides, the CDR3 is TGTGCCAGCAGTCTACCGGGGGCCCACGGGATCTATGGCTACACCTTC. This chain joins TRBV6-6 and TRBJ1-2, with D perhaps matching TRBD1 (6 bases). CDR3 length: 16 residues. Trimming removed 5 bases from V and 4 bases from J, with 20 bases in between. Germline V gives CDR1 MNHNY, CDR2 SVGAGI (reference sequence).

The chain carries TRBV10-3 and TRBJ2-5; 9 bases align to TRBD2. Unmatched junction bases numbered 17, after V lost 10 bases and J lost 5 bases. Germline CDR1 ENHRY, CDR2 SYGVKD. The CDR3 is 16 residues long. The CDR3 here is CATSGNAGGTFETQYF. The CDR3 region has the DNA TGTGCCACTTCGGGTAACGCGGGGGGGACTTTTGAGACCCAGTACTTC.

The CDR3 here is CASTDGGLGYF. The CDR3 DNA reads as TGTGCCAGCACCGACGGGGGTCTGGGGTACTTC. J is TRBJ2-7 and V is TRBV6-5, with D perhaps TRBD2 (6 bases). This CDR3 has 11 residues. Germline V lookup: CDR1 MNHEY, CDR2 SVGAGI. V was pared by 7 bases and J by 12 bases, with 16 bases between.

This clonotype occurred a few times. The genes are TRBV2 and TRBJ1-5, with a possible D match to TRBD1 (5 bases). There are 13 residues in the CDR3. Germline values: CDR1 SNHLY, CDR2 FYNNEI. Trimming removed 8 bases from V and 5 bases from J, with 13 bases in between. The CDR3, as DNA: TGTGCCAGCCAGGACAACCGGGATCAGCCCCAGCATTTT. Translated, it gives CASQDNRDQPQHF.

CDR3 region: CSASPWSPRDTQYF. The CDR3 DNA is TGCAGTGCTAGTCCCTGGAGTCCTCGAGATACGCAGTATTTT. The rearrangement uses TRBV20-1 and TRBJ2-3; the D is unclear. Looked up from germline, CDR1 is DFQATT and CDR2 is SNEGSKA (reference sequence). This CDR3 region has 14 residues. Trimming cost V 3 bases and J 5 bases, with 15 bases left between them.

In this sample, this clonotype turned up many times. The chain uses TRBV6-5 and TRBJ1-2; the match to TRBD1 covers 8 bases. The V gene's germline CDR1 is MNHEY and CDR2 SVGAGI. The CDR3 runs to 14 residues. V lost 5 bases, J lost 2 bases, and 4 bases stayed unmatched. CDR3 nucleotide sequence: TGTGCCAGCAGTCCCCGGACAGGGAACTATGGCTACACCTTC. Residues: CASSPRTGNYGYTF.

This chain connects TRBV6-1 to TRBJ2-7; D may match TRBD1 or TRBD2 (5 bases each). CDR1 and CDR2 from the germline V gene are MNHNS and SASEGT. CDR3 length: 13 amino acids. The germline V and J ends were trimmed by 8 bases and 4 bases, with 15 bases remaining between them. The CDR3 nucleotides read TGTGCCAGCGAGGGGCAGTCGATATACGAGCAGTACTTC. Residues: CASEGQSIYEQYF.

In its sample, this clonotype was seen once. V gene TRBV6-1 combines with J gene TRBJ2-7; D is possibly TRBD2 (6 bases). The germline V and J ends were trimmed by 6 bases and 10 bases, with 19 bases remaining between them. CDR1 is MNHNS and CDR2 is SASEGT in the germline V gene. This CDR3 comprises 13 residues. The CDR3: CASRPFAGSRQYF. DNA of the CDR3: TGTGCCAGCAGACCGTTTGCGGGGAGTCGACAGTACTTC.

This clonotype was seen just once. CDR3 sequence: CSARDFRALVNEQFF. The CDR3 region has the DNA TGCAGTGCTAGAGATTTTAGGGCCCTGGTCAATGAGCAGTTCTTC. This chain connects TRBV20-1 to TRBJ2-1; D remains unclear. The V and J ends lost 0 bases and 6 bases respectively, with 15 bases between them. The CDR3 length is 15 residues. Germline V gene lookup returns CDR1 DFQATT and CDR2 SNEGSKA (reference sequence).

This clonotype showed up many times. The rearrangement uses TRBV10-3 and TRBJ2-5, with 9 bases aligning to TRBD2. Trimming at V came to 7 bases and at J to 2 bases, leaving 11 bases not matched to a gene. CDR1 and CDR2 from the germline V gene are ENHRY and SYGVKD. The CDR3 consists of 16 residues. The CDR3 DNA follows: TGTGCCATCATTCCTATATTAGCGGGAGCGCAAGAGACCCAGTACTTC. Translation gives CAIIPILAGAQETQYF.

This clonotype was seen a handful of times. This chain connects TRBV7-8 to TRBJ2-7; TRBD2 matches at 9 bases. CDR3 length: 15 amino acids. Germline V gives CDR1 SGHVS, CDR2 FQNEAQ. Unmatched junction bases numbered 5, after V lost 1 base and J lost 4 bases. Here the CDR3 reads CASSLGLAAKYEQYF. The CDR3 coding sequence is TGTGCCAGCAGCTTAGGACTAGCGGCCAAATACGAGCAGTACTTC.